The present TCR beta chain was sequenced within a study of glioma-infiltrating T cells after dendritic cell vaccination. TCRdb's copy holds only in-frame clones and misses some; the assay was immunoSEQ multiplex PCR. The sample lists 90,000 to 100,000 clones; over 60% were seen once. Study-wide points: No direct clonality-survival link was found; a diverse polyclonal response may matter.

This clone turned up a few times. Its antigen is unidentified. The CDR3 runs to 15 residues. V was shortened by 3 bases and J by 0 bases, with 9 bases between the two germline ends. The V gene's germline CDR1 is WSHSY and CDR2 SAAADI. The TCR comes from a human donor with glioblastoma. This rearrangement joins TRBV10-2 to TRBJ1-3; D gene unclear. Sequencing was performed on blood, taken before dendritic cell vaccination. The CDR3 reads CASSETRYSGNTIYF. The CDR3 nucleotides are TGCGCCAGCAGTGAAACACGTTACTCTGGAAACACCATATATTTT.